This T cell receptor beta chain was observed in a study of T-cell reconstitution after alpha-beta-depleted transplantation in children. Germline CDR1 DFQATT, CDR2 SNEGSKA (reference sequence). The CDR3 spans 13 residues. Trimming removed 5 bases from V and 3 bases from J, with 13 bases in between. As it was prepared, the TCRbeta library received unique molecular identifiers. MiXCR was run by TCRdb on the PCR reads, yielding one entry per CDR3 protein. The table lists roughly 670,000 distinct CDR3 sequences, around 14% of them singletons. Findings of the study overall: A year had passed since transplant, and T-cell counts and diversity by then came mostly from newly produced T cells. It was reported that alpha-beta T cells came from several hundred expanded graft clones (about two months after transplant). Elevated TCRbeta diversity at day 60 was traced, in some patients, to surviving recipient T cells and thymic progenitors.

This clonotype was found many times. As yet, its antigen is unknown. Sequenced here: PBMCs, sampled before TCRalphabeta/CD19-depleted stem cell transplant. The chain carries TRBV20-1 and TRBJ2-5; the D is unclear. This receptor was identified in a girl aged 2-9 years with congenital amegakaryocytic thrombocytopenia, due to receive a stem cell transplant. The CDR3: CSARRLQKETQYF. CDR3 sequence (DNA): TGCAGTGCTCGTCGGCTTCAGAAAGAGACCCAGTACTTC.